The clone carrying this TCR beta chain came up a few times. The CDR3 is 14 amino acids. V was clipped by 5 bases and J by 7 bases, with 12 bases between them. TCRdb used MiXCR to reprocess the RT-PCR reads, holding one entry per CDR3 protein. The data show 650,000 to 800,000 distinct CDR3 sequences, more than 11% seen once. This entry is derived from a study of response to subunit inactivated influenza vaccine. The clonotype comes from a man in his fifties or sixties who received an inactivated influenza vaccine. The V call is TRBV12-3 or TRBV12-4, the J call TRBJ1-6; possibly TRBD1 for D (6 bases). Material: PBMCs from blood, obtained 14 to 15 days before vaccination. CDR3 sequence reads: CASSPGQKNSPLHF. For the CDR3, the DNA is TGTGCCAGCAGTCCTGGACAGAAAAATTCACCCCTCCACTTT.